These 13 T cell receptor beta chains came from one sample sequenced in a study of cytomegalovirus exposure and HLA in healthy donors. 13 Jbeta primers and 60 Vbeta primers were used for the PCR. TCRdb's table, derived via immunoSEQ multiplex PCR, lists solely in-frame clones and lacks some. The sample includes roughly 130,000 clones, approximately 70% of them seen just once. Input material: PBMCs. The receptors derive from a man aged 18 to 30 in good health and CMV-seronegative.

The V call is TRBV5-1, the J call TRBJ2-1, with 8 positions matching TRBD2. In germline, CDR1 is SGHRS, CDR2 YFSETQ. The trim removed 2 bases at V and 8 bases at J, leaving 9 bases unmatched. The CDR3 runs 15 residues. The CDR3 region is CASSFPGGAFDEQFF. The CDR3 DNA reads TGCGCCAGCAGCTTCCCCGGGGGGGCCTTCGATGAGCAGTTCTTC.

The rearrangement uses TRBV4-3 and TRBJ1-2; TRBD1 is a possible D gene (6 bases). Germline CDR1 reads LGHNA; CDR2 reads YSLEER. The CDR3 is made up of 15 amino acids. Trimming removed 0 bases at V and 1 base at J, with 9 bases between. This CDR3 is CASSQDHRDNYGYTF. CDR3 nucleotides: TGCGCCAGCAGCCAAGATCACAGGGATAACTATGGCTACACCTTC.

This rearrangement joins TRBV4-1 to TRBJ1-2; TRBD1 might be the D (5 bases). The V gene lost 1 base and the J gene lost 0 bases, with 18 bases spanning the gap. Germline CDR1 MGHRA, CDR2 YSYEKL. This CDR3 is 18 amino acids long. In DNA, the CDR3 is TGCGCCAGCAGCCAAGCCGAGGTGGTGGGGGGACCTAACTATGGCTACACCTTC. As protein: CASSQAEVVGGPNYGYTF.

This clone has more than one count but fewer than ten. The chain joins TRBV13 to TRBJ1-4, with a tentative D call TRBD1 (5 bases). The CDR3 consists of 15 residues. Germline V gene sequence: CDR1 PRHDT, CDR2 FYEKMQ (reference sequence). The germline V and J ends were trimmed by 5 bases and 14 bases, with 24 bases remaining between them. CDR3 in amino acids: CASSLGNSLMKGLFF. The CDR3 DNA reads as TGTGCCAGCAGCCTTGGGAACAGCTTAATGAAGGGGCTGTTTTTT. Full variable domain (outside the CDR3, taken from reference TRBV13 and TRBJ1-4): AAGVIQSPRHLIKEKRETATLKCYPIPRHDTVYWYQQGPGQDPQFLISFYEKMQSDKGSIPDRFSAQQFSDYHSELNMSSLELGDSALYFCASSLGNSLMKGLFFGSGTQLSVL.

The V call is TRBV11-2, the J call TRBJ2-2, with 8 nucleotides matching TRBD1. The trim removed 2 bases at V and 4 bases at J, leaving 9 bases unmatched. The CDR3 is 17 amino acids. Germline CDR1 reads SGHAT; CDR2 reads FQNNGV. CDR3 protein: CASSLSRGRTLTGELFF. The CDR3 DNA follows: TGTGCCAGCAGCTTATCCAGGGGGCGGACTCTCACCGGGGAGCTGTTTTTT.

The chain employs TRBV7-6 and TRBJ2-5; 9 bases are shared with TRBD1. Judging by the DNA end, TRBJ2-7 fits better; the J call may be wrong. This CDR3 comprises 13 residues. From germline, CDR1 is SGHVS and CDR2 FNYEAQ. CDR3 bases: TGTGCCAGCAGCTTAACAGGGGGCGACGAGCAGTACTTC. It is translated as CASSLTGGDEQYF.

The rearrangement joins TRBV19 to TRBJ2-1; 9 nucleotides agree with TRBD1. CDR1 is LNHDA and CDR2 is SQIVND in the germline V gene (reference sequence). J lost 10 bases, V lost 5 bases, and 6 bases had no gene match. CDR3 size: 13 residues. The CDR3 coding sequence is TGTGCCAGTAGTGTGGGACAGGGAACCGAGCAGTTCTTC. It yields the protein CASSVGQGTEQFF.

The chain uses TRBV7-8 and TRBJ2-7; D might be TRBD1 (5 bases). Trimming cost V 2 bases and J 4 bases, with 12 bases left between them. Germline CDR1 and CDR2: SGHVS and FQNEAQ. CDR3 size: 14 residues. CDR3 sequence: CASSLKQGLYEQYF. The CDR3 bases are TGTGCCAGCAGCTTAAAGCAGGGTCTATACGAGCAGTACTTC.

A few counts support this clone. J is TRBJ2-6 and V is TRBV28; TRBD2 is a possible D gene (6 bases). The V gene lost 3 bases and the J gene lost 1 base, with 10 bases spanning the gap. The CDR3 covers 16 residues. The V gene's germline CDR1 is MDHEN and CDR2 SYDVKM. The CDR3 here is CASSFPGGSGANVLTF. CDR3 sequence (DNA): TGTGCCAGCAGTTTCCCCGGAGGGTCTGGGGCCAACGTCCTGACTTTC.

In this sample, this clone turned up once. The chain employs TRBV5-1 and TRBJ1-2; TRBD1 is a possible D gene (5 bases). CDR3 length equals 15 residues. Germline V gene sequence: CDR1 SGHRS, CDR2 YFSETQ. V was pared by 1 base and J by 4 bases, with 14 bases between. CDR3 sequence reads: CASSLLGGEPYGYTF. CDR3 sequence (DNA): TGCGCCAGCAGCTTGTTAGGAGGGGAACCCTATGGCTACACCTTC.

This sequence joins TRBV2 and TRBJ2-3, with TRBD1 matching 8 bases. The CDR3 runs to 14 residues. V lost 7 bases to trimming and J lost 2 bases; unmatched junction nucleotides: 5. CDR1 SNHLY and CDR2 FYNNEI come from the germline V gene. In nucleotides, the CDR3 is TGTGCCAGCACTGACAGGGGATTCACAGATACGCAGTATTTT. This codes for CASTDRGFTDTQYF.

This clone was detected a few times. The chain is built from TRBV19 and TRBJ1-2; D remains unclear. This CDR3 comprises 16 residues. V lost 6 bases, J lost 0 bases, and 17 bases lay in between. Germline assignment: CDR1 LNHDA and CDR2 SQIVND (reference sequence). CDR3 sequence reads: CASRIGLPNSNYGYTF. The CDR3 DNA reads TGTGCCAGTAGGATCGGTTTACCTAATTCTAACTATGGCTACACCTTC. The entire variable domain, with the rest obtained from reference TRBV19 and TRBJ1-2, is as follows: DGGITQSPKYLFRKEGQNVTLSCEQNLNHDAMYWYRQDPGQGLRLIYYSQIVNDFQKGDIAEGYSVSREKKESFPLTVTSAQKNPTAFYLCASRIGLPNSNYGYTFGSGTRLTVV.

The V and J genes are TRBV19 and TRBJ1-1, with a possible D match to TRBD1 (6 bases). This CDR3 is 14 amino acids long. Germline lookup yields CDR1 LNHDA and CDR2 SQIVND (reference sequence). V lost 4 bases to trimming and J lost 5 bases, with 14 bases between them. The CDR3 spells CASSSTGILTEAFF. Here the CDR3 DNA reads TGTGCCAGTAGTAGTACAGGGATCCTTACTGAAGCTTTCTTT.